This T cell receptor beta chain was identified in a study of cytomegalovirus exposure and HLA in healthy donors. Study-wide context: Around 200 million T cells yielded 100 million to 130 million unique TCR beta sequences, as an earlier analysis found.

V shed 0 bases and J 5 bases; nucleotides not matched to a gene: 10. CDR3 length equals 18 residues. The germline V gene has CDR1 MRHNA and CDR2 SNTAGT. The study, taken as a whole, reports: Cytomegalovirus-associated TCR beta chains were listed, numbering under 200. Previous analysis showed most TCR beta V segments were productive about 90% or about 30% of the time.

PCR used 60 Vbeta primers and 13 Jbeta primers. Produced via immunoSEQ multiplex PCR; TCRdb's table is partial and in-frame only. The table includes about 180,000 clones, roughly 83% detected once. This clone was recorded only once. Its cognate antigen is unknown. The sequence came from a young man in good health and CMV-seronegative. Sequenced input: PBMCs. The V call is TRBV6-4, the J call TRBJ2-7, with 13 bases fitting TRBD2. CDR3 coding DNA: TGTGCCAGCAGTGACTCGGGGTCGACTAGCGGGAGGATTAACGAGCAGTACTTC. Translation gives CASSDSGSTSGRINEQYF.